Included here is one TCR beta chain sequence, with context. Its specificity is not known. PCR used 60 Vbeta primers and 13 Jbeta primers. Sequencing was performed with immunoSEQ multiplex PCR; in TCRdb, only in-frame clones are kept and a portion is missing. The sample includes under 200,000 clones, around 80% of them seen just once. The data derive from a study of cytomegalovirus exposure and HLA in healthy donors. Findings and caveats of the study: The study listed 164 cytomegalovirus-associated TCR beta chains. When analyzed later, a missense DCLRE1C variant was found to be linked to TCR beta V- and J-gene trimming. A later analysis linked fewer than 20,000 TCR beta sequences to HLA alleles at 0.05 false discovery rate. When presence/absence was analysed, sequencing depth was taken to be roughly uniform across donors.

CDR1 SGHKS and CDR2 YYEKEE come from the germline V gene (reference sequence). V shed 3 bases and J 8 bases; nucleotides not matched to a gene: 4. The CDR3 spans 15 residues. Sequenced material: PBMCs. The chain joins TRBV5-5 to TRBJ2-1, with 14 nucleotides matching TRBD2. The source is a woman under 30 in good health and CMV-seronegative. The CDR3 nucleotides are TGTGCCAGCAGCTCCGGGACTAGCGGGAGCTATGAGCAGTTCTTC. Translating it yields CASSSGTSGSYEQFF.